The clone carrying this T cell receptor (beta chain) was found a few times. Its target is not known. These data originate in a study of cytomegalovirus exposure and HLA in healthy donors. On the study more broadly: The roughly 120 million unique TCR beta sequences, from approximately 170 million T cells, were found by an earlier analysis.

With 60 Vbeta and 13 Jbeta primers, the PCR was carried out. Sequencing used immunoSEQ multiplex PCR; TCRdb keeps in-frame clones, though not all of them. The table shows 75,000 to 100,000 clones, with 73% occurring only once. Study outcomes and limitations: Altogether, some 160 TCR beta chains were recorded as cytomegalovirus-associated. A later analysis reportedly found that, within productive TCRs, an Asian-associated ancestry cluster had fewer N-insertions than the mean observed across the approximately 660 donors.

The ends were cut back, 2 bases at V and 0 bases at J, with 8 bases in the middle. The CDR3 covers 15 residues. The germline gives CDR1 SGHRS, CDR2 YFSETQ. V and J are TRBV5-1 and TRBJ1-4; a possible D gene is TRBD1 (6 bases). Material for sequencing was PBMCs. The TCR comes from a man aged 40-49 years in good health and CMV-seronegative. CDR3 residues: CASSFGQPTNEKLFF. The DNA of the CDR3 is TGCGCCAGCAGCTTCGGACAGCCAACTAATGAAAAACTGTTTTTT.